The present T cell receptor (beta chain) was sequenced within a study of neurological immune-mediated disorders. Concerning this clonotype itself: This may be a read error, as it is one base from a much larger clone.

With 2 bases removed from V and 2 bases from J, the gap between germline ends came to 3 bases. Germline CDR1 DFQATT, CDR2 SNEGSKA (reference sequence). CDR3 size: 11 residues. Sequencing of 15-18 subjects in each run yielded over 170 million TCR-beta sequences. In TCRdb, the 5' RACE reads were re-called with MiXCR into one record per CDR3 protein. The sample has 46,000 or so distinct CDR3 sequences, 4% to 5.5% seen once. Material for sequencing was PBMCs. The chain uses TRBV20-1 and TRBJ2-5; D gene uncertain. This TCR came from a woman aged 60-75 years with multiple sclerosis. The CDR3 spells CSARKQETQYF. The CDR3 bases are TGCAGTGCTAGAAAGCAAGAGACCCAGTACTTC.